There are many counts of the clone carrying this T cell receptor (beta chain). Its antigen remains unidentified. TCRdb reprocessed the reads via MiXCR and lists one record per CDR3 protein. This table has just over 150,000 distinct CDR3 sequences, roughly a quarter appearing once. The data originate from a study of T cell repertoires in cytomegalovirus infection. Points from the study as a whole: Ex vivo, HLA-C-restricted CMV-specific TCR beta clonotypes prevailed over the rest of the response.

Deletions cut 2 bases from V and 3 bases from J, with 16 bases between. This CDR3 contains 16 residues. The germline CDR1 and CDR2 sequences are MDHEN and SYDVKM. The receptor was derived from a human donor in good health (CMV status not recorded). Some clones in this sample may be carry-over from other donors' samples. The sample consisted of PBMCs. The chain links TRBV28 to TRBJ1-1, with D unresolved. The CDR3 DNA reads as TGTGCCAGCAGTTTACCGACAACCGGTGGGTACACTGAAGCTTTCTTT. Protein sequence: CASSLPTTGGYTEAFF.